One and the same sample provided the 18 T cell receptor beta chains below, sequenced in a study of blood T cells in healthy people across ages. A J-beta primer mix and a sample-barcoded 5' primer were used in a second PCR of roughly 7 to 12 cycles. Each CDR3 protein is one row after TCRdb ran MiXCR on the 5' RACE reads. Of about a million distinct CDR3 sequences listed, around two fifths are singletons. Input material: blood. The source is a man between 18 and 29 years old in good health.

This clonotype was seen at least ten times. The CDR3 sequence is CSARGLAEPTDTQYF. CDR3 DNA sequence: TGCAGTGCTAGAGGATTGGCCGAACCCACAGATACGCAGTATTTT. The chain is built from TRBV20-1 and TRBJ2-3, with no clear D. The CDR3 totals 15 residues. Per germline, CDR1 DFQATT and CDR2 SNEGSKA (reference sequence). Deletions cut 1 base from V and 2 bases from J, with 13 bases between.

CDR3 protein: CASSSELTGREQYF. The CDR3, as DNA: TGCGCCAGCAGCTCCGAATTGACAGGACGCGAGCAGTACTTC. The V gene is TRBV5-1, the J gene TRBJ2-7, with TRBD1 as a possible D gene (6 bases). CDR1 and CDR2 from the germline V gene are SGHRS and YFSETQ. V lost 3 bases and J 6 bases, leaving 16 bases between the germline ends. The CDR3 sequence is 14 residues long. Combining the CDR3 with reference TRBV5-1 and TRBJ2-7 gives the whole variable domain KAGVTQTPRYLIKTRGQQVTLSCSPISGHRSVSWYQQTPGQGLQFLFEYFSETQRNKGNFPGRFSGRQFSNSRSEMNVSTLELGDSALYLCASSSELTGREQYFGPGTRLTVT.

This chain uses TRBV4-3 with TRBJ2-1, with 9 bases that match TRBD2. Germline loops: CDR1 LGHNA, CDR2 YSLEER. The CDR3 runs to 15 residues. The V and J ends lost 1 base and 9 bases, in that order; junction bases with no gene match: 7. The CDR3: CASSQVASGVGEQFF. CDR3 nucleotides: TGCGCCAGCAGCCAAGTTGCTAGCGGGGTGGGTGAGCAGTTCTTC.

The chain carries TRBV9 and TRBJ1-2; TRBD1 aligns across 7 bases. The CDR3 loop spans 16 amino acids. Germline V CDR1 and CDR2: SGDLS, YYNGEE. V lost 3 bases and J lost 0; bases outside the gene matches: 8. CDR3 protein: CASSGFRDSTNYGYTF. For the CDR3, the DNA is TGTGCCAGCAGCGGATTCCGGGACAGCACTAACTATGGCTACACCTTC.

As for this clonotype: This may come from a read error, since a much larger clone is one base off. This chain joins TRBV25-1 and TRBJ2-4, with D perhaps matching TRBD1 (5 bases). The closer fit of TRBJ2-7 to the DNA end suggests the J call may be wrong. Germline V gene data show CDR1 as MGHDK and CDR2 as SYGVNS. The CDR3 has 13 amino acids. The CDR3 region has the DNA TGTGCCAGCAGTGAGGCCGACAGCTACGAGCAGTACTTC. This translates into CASSEADSYEQYF.

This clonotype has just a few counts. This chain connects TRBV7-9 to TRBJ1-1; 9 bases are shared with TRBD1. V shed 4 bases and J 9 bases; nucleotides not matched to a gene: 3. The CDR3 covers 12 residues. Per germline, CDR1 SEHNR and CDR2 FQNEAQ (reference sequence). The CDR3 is CASSSGTGQAFF. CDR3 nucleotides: TGTGCCAGCAGCTCCGGGACAGGGCAAGCTTTCTTT. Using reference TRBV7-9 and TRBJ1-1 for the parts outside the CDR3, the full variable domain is DTGVSQNPRHKITKRGQNVTFRCDPISEHNRLYWYRQTLGQGPEFLTYFQNEAQLEKSRLLSDRFSAERPKGSFSTLEIQRTEQGDSAMYLCASSSGTGQAFFGQGTRLTVV.

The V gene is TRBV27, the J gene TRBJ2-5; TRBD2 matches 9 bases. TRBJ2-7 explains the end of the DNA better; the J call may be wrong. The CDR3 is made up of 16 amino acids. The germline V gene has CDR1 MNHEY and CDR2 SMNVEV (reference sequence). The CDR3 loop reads CASSFLPRTSVDEQYF. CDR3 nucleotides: TGTGCCAGCAGTTTCTTACCGAGGACTAGCGTGGACGAGCAGTACTTC.

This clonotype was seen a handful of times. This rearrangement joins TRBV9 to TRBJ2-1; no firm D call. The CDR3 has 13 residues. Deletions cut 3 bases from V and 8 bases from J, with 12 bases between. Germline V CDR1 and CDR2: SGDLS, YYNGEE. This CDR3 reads CASSGDSDDEQFF. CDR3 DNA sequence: TGTGCCAGCAGCGGCGATTCGGATGATGAGCAGTTCTTC.

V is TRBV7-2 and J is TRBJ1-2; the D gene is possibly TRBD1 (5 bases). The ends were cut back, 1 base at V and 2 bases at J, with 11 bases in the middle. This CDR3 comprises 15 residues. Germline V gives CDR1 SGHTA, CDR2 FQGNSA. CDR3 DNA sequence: TGTGCCAGCAGCTTAGATGGGGACCCAAACTATGGCTACACCTTC. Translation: CASSLDGDPNYGYTF.

The CDR3 nucleotides read TGTGCCAGCAGCCAATCCACAGTTAATTCACCCCTCCACTTT. Its translation is CASSQSTVNSPLHF. The rearrangement links TRBV16 to TRBJ1-6; D is uncertain. The CDR3 has 14 amino acids. Germline loops: CDR1 KGHSY, CDR2 FQNENV. With 0 bases removed from V and 6 bases from J, the gap between germline ends came to 6 bases.

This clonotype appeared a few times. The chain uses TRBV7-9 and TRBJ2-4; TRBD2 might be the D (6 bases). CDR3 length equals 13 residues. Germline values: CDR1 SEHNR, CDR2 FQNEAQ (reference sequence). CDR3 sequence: CATAGLAKNIQYF. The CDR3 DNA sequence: TGTGCGACGGCGGGATTAGCCAAAAACATTCAGTACTTC.

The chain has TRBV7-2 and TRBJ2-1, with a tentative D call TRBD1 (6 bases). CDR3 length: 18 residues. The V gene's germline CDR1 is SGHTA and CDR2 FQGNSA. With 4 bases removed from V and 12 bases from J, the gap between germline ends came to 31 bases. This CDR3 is CASSSHITEVIKGDGQFF. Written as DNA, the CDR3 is TGTGCCAGCAGCTCGCATATAACGGAGGTTATAAAGGGGGATGGGCAGTTCTTC.

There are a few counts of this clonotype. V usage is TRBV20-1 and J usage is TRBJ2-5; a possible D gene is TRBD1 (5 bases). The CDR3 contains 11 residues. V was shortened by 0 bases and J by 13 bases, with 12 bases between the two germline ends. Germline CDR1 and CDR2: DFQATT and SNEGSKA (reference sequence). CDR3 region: CSAREKGVLYF. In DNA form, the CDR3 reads TGCAGTGCTAGAGAGAAAGGGGTTCTGTACTTC.

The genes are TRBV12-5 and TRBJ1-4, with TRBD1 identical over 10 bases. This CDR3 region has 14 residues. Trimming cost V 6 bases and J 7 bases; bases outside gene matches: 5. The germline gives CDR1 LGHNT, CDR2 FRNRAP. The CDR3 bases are TGTGCTAGTGGCCCGACAGGGGGCGTTGAAAAACTGTTTTTT. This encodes CASGPTGGVEKLFF.

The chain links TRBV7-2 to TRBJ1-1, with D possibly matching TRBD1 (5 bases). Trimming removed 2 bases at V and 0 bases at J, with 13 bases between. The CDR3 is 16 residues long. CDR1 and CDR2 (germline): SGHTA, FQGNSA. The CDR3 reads CASSLNPPGVNTEAFF. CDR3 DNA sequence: TGTGCCAGCAGCTTAAACCCCCCGGGGGTGAACACTGAAGCTTTCTTT.

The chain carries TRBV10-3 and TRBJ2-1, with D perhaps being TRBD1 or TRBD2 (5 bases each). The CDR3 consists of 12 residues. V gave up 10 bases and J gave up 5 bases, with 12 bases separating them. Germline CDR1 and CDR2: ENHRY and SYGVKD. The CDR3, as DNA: TGTGCCACCAGGGACGGGGACAATGAGCAGTTCTTC. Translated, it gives CATRDGDNEQFF.

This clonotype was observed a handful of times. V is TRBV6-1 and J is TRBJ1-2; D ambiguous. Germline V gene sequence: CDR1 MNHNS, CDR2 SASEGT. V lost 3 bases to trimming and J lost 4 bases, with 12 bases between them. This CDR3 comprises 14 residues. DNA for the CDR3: TGTGCCAGCAGTGAGTCCCCCAGCGCCTATGGCTACACCTTC. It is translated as CASSESPSAYGYTF.

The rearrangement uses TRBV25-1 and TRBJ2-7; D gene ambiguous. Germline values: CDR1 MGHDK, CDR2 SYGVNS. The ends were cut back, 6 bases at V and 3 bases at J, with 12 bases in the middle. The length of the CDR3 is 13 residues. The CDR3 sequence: CASRGTFLYEQYF. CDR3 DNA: TGTGCCAGCAGAGGAACGTTCCTCTACGAGCAGTACTTC.